This TCR beta chain was sequenced for a study of shared clonotypes between healthy human individuals. General observations from the study: Naive subsets generally had larger estimated richness than memory subsets.

V was shortened by 6 bases and J by 2 bases, with 14 bases between the two germline ends. The germline V gene encodes CDR1 LGHNA and CDR2 YNFKEQ. This CDR3 region has 14 residues. Some 29,000 T cell genomes (about 0.2 ug DNA) went into each sorted-subset replicate. TCRdb keeps only in-frame clones here, not all; method: immunoSEQ multiplex PCR. The sample lists 2 million to 2.5 million clones; approximately 93% were seen once. In regard to this clone: Its antigen is not known.

The sample taken for sequencing was naive CD4+ T cells from PBMCs. Subset reported: CD45RA+ positively selected. The sequence came from a man aged 18 to 30 in good health. Some clones in this sample may be carry-over from other donors' samples. V and J are TRBV4-2 and TRBJ2-7; the D is unclear. The CDR3 region has the DNA TGTGCCAGCAGGCCCCGAGTAGGAGCCTACGAGCAGTACTTC. Its translation: CASRPRVGAYEQYF.